A selection of T cell receptor beta chains follows, all from one sample in a study of T cells in Graves' hyperthyroidism and ophthalmopathy. In TCRdb, the multiplex PCR reads were re-called with MiXCR into one record per CDR3 protein. The sample includes approximately 200,000 distinct CDR3 sequences, around 20% seen only once; the top ten take just under 45%. The specimen sequenced was blood. The receptor set was obtained from a man aged 35 to 55 with Graves' hyperthyroidism. Each CDR3 is given with its conserved first and last residue. D genes are given only for firm matches. Clone size, where shown, is once, few, many, or a class for clones that have expanded.

V gene	clone size	J gene	D gene	CDR3 protein	CDR3 DNA
TRBV3-1	few	TRBJ2-3	TRBD2	CASSRETSGRIGQYF	TGTGCCAGCAGCCGGGAAACTAGCGGGAGGATCGGGCAGTATTTT
TRBV12-5	many	TRBJ2-1	TRBD2	CASGTTSGGGYNEQFF	TGTGCTAGTGGTACAACTAGCGGGGGGGGATACAATGAGCAGTTCTTC
TRBV6-1	-	TRBJ1-2	TRBD1	CASSTRSRGNYGYTF	TGTGCCAGCAGCACCCGGAGCAGGGGGAACTATGGCTACACCTTC
TRBV11-2	many	TRBJ2-5	TRBD1	CASSKNRGTETQYF	TGTGCCAGCAGCAAAAACAGGGGGACAGAGACCCAGTACTTC
TRBV7-2	many	TRBJ1-4	-	CASSLPRVGEKLFF	TGTGCCAGCAGCCTACCCAGGGTAGGGGAAAAACTGTTTTTT
TRBV25-1	-	TRBJ1-4	TRBD1	CASRKTGGASEKLFF	TGTGCCAGCAGAAAGACAGGGGGCGCGAGTGAAAAACTGTTTTTT
TRBV9	-	TRBJ1-4	TRBD1	CASSGWTGIGTNEKLFF	TGTGCCAGCAGCGGATGGACAGGGATTGGAACTAATGAAAAACTGTTTTTT
TRBV9	-	TRBJ2-2	TRBD1	CASSVEPGTGLRELFF	TGTGCCAGCAGCGTGGAACCCGGGACAGGGTTGCGGGAGCTGTTTTTT
TRBV28	few	TRBJ2-5	TRBD2	CASSLRLAGVETQYF	TGTGCCAGCAGTCTACGACTAGCGGGGGTAGAGACCCAGTACTTC
TRBV20-1	many	TRBJ2-5	TRBD1	CSAVDRDGETQYF	TGCAGTGCGGTGGACAGGGACGGGGAGACCCAGTACTTC
TRBV12-3/TRBV12-4	once	TRBJ2-1	-	CASSLGGHEQFF	TGTGCCAGCAGTTTAGGGGGACATGAGCAGTTCTTC
TRBV5-6	many	TRBJ1-2	TRBD1	CASSLGTGFYGYTF	TGTGCCAGCAGCTTGGGGACAGGCTTCTATGGCTACACCTTC
TRBV2	many	TRBJ1-3	TRBD1	CASSDGTGHRNTIYF	TGTGCCAGCAGTGATGGGACAGGGCATAGAAACACCATATATTTT
TRBV7-8	many	TRBJ2-3	-	CASSLVAGRRTDTQYF	TGTGCCAGCAGCTTAGTAGCAGGGAGGAGGACAGATACGCAGTATTTT
TRBV7-3	-	TRBJ2-1	TRBD2	CASSRLAGAKIYNEQFF	TGTGCCAGCAGCCGACTAGCGGGGGCCAAAATCTACAATGAGCAGTTCTTC
TRBV10-3	many	TRBJ2-7	-	CAISESFGRIVKQYF	TGTGCCATCAGTGAGTCCTTCGGACGGATAGTCAAGCAGTACTTC
TRBV7-8	-	TRBJ2-1	-	CASSPTPGPPGEQFF	TGTGCCAGCAGCCCCACCCCGGGACCGCCGGGGGAGCAGTTCTTC
TRBV28	-	TRBJ1-4	-	CASSPPRGTNEKLFF	TGTGCCAGCAGCCCTCCCAGGGGCACTAATGAAAAACTGTTTTTT
TRBV9	-	TRBJ2-1	-	CASSVAVKEGSYNEQFF	TGTGCCAGCAGCGTAGCCGTCAAGGAGGGTTCCTACAATGAGCAGTTCTTC
TRBV3-1	many	TRBJ1-5	-	CASSQALHQPQHF	TGTGCCAGCAGCCAAGCTCTTCATCAGCCCCAGCATTTT
TRBV14	many	TRBJ1-5	-	CASSQAEWQPQHF	TGTGCCAGCAGCCAAGCGGAGTGGCAGCCCCAGCATTTT
TRBV12-3/TRBV12-4	many	TRBJ2-5	-	CASSYGGGETQYF	TGTGCCAGCAGTTACGGAGGGGGCGAGACCCAGTACTTC
TRBV9	many	TRBJ2-5	-	CASSVGSNQETQYF	TGTGCCAGCAGCGTAGGCAGCAACCAAGAGACCCAGTACTTC
TRBV28	many	TRBJ1-5	-	CASSAPGKPQHF	TGTGCCAGCAGTGCCCCAGGGAAGCCCCAGCATTTT
TRBV5-1	many	TRBJ2-7	TRBD2	CASSTGTSGGTYEQYF	TGCGCCAGCAGCACCGGGACTAGCGGGGGAACCTACGAGCAGTACTTC
TRBV20-1	many	TRBJ1-6	-	CSAPQGRESPLHF	TGCAGTGCTCCACAGGGACGAGAATCACCCCTCCACTTT
TRBV9	few	TRBJ2-3	-	CASSGGFSTDTQYF	TGTGCCAGCAGCGGTGGGTTTTCCACAGATACGCAGTATTTT
TRBV11-2	-	TRBJ2-1	TRBD2	CASSQRTSGYNEQFF	TGTGCCAGCAGCCAAAGGACTAGCGGATACAATGAGCAGTTCTTC
TRBV3-1	many	TRBJ2-1	-	CASSRINEQFF	TGTGCCAGCAGCCGCATTAATGAGCAGTTCTTC
TRBV7-2	many	TRBJ2-7	-	CASSSQSDSYEQYF	TGTGCCAGCAGCTCGCAGTCCGACTCCTACGAGCAGTACTTC
TRBV29-1	-	TRBJ2-1	-	CSVVLWPAGNEQFF	TGCAGCGTTGTACTGTGGCCCGCCGGCAATGAGCAGTTCTTC
TRBV15	many	TRBJ2-5	TRBD2	CATSIGTSGGPQETQYF	TGTGCCACCAGCATCGGGACTAGCGGGGGGCCACAAGAGACCCAGTACTTC
TRBV11-3	many	TRBJ2-1	-	CASSPDRRPAGEQFF	TGTGCCAGCAGCCCCGACAGGAGACCTGCCGGTGAGCAGTTCTTC
TRBV2	-	TRBJ1-4	-	CASSRPGDFGRLFF	TGTGCCAGCAGTCGCCCAGGTGATTTTGGAAGACTGTTTTTT